This is a list of T cell receptor beta chains from one sample in a study of vaccination effects on CD4 cells after COVID-19. These receptors' antigens are unknown. Generated by immunoSEQ multiplex PCR, the TCRdb table keeps only in-frame clones and is missing some. Among about 14,000 clones listed, 60% to 85% were seen once. The material was CD4+ T cells from PBMCs cultured with HCoV-NL63 spike peptides, obtained after COVID-19 vaccination. These receptor sequences come from a human donor who had a prior SARS-CoV-2 infection. The CDR3 runs from the conserved cysteine through the conserved F or W. D genes are given only for firm matches. Some rows have no size entry. The others give once, few or many, or a class for an expanded clone.

V gene,J gene,clone size,D gene,CDR3 DNA,CDR3 protein
TRBV12-5,TRBJ1-2,NA,TRBD1,TGTGCTAGTGGTCCGGAAGGGACAGGGAGAGAGGGCTACACCTTC,CASGPEGTGREGYTF
TRBV5-1,TRBJ2-1,NA,TRBD1,TGCGCCAGCAGCTTGGCAATAGACAGGGACTACAATGAGCAGTTCTTC,CASSLAIDRDYNEQFF
TRBV19,TRBJ1-3,NA,NA,TGTGCCAGTAGTAGACCGGGGGAAAACACCATATATTTT,CASSRPGENTIYF
TRBV2,TRBJ1-2,NA,TRBD1,TGTGCCAGCAGTGAGGCGATGGGACAGGGCCACACCCCTGCGTATGGCTACACCTTC,CASSEAMGQGHTPAYGYTF
TRBV5-4,TRBJ2-7,NA,NA,TGTGCCAGCAGCTCGCTAGCTACTCCCAGGGAGCAGTACTTC,CASSSLATPREQYF
TRBV5-6,TRBJ2-7,NA,NA,TGTGCCAGCAGCTTTGGCCTCAGGGGGGACACCTCCTACGAGCAGTACTTC,CASSFGLRGDTSYEQYF
TRBV7-6,TRBJ2-7,NA,TRBD2,TGTGCCAGCAGCTTAGCCGGGACTAGCTCGGGCGAGCAGTACTTC,CASSLAGTSSGEQYF
TRBV7-9,TRBJ1-1,few,NA,TGTGCCAGCAGCTTGGGATGGAACACTGAAGCTTTCTTT,CASSLGWNTEAFF
TRBV12-3/TRBV12-4,TRBJ2-3,NA,NA,TGTGCCAGCAGTACAGGGAGCTCGGATACGCAGTATTTT,CASSTGSSDTQYF
TRBV7-6,TRBJ1-6,NA,TRBD1,TGTGCCAGCAGCCTGGACAGGGTTAGTTCACCCCTCCACTTT,CASSLDRVSSPLHF
TRBV3-1/TRBV3-2,TRBJ1-1,NA,NA,TGTGCCAGCAGCCTCAACCGGGACCCGAACACTGAAGCTTTCTTT,CASSLNRDPNTEAFF
TRBV7-6,TRBJ1-6,NA,NA,TGTGCCAGCTCTTCGGTTCCAAATTCACCCCTCCACTTT,CASSSVPNSPLHF
TRBV5-4,TRBJ2-5,NA,NA,TGTGCCAGCAGCTTGGCCAAGGGGTCCCAAGAGACCCAGTACTTC,CASSLAKGSQETQYF
TRBV5-1,TRBJ1-5,NA,NA,TGCGCCAGCAGCTTGGCCCCCAATCAGCCCCAGCATTTT,CASSLAPNQPQHF
TRBV13,TRBJ1-3,NA,NA,TGTGCCAGCAGGCGACTGGTACAGGACACCATATATTTT,CASRRLVQDTIYF
TRBV19,TRBJ1-5,NA,NA,TGTGCCAGTAGTATACGGGGGGCAGGCAATCAGCCCCAGCATTTT,CASSIRGAGNQPQHF
TRBV7-9,TRBJ1-6,NA,NA,TGTGCCAGCACTCTGATCACTGATTCACCCCTCCACTTT,CASTLITDSPLHF
TRBV3-1/TRBV3-2,TRBJ1-2,NA,NA,TGTGCCAGCAGCCTAGGAGGCGGGGGCTGGGTCTATGGCTACACCTTC,CASSLGGGGWVYGYTF
TRBV6-2/TRBV6-3,TRBJ2-3,NA,TRBD1,TGTGCCAGCAGCCGGGACAGCTTCGGAGATACGCAGTATTTT,CASSRDSFGDTQYF
TRBV10-3,TRBJ2-3,NA,TRBD2,TGTGCCATCAGGGGGCTAGCGGGAGTAATGTCTACGCAGTATTTT,CAIRGLAGVMSTQYF
TRBV7-2,TRBJ2-1,NA,NA,TGTGCCAGCAGCCCGGATCGGATAATGCGGGATTCCCAGTTCTTC,CASSPDRIMRDSQFF
TRBV6-6,TRBJ1-4,NA,NA,TGTGCCAGCAGTTACGGTCGGACAGCAACTAATGAAAAACTGTTTTTT,CASSYGRTATNEKLFF
TRBV18,TRBJ1-1,NA,NA,TGTGCCAGCTCACCAGATTCGGGACATCGGACTGAAGCTTTCTTT,CASSPDSGHRTEAFF
TRBV6-1,TRBJ1-1,few,TRBD1,TGTGCCAGCAGTGAAACTTTCCTTAGGCGGGACAGGGACACTGAAGCTTTCTTT,CASSETFLRRDRDTEAFF
TRBV7-2,TRBJ1-1,NA,NA,TGTGCCAGCAGCGATCTAGGGGAGGGGGGACCCAAAGCTTTCTTT,CASSDLGEGGPKAFF
TRBV11-3,TRBJ1-1,once,NA,TGTGCCAGCAGCCGCACCATGAACACTGAAGCTTTCTTT,CASSRTMNTEAFF
TRBV2,TRBJ2-3,NA,NA,TGTGCCAGCAAATCTAGTGCAGATACGCAGTATTTT,CASKSSADTQYF
TRBV29-1,TRBJ2-3,NA,TRBD1,TGCAGCGTAGAAGGACAGGCGTCGACCACAGATACGCAGTATTTT,CSVEGQASTTDTQYF
TRBV6-5,TRBJ1-5,few,NA,TGTGCCAGCAGTCTCAGGGCGGGCAATCAGCCCCAGCATTTT,CASSLRAGNQPQHF
TRBV10-3,TRBJ1-6,few,NA,TGTGCCATCACCTCAGGTGCCCAGGGGAAATCACCCCTCCACTTT,CAITSGAQGKSPLHF
TRBV12-3/TRBV12-4,TRBJ1-6,few,NA,TGTGCCAGCAGTTTATCCCGGGATTCACCCCTCCACTTT,CASSLSRDSPLHF
TRBV28,TRBJ2-1,NA,TRBD2,TGTGCCAGCCTAAGTCGTGGGACTAGCGGGAGTGCGATCCGGTGGCACAATGAGCAGTTCTTC,CASLSRGTSGSAIRWHNEQFF
TRBV6-5,TRBJ2-1,NA,NA,TGTGCCAGCAGTTACTCAACTCATTTAGGGTTAGGTGAGCAGTTCTTC,CASSYSTHLGLGEQFF
TRBV4-2,TRBJ2-3,NA,NA,TGTGCCAGCAGCCAGGAAACGGGGCGTACGCAGTATTTT,CASSQETGRTQYF
TRBV23-1,TRBJ1-2,NA,NA,TGCGCCAGCAGTGTCCGGGGCCTAATTGCGCAACATGGCTACACCTTC,CASSVRGLIAQHGYTF
TRBV5-6,TRBJ2-1,NA,TRBD1,TGTGCCAGCAGCTCCGGGACAGGAGCTTTCTTCTTC,CASSSGTGAFFF
TRBV3-1/TRBV3-2,TRBJ2-7,NA,NA,TGTGCCAGCAGCCAACAAACCCTAGACAAATCCTACGAGCAGTACTTC,CASSQQTLDKSYEQYF
TRBV18,TRBJ2-1,NA,TRBD2,TGTGCCAGCTCACCGGGACTAGCGGTAAACTCCGAGCAGTTCTTC,CASSPGLAVNSEQFF
TRBV12-2,TRBJ2-7,once,NA,TGTGCAAGTCGCTTTAAAAAACTAGCGGGATCTGGCGAGCAGTACTTC,CASRFKKLAGSGEQYF
TRBV7-9,TRBJ1-3,NA,NA,TGTGCCAGCAGCTTAAGGGGAGACTCTGGAAACACCATATATTTT,CASSLRGDSGNTIYF
TRBV7-2,TRBJ1-6,NA,NA,TGTGCCAGCAGCTTAGGACAGTCCTATAATTCACCCCTCCACTTT,CASSLGQSYNSPLHF
TRBV4-3,TRBJ2-7,NA,TRBD1,TGCGCCAGCAGCCAAGCTGCGGGACAGGGACGCGAGCAGTACTTC,CASSQAAGQGREQYF
TRBV24-1,TRBJ1-2,NA,TRBD1,TGTGCCACCAGTCCGGGGGACAGGGTGGATGGCTACACCTTC,CATSPGDRVDGYTF